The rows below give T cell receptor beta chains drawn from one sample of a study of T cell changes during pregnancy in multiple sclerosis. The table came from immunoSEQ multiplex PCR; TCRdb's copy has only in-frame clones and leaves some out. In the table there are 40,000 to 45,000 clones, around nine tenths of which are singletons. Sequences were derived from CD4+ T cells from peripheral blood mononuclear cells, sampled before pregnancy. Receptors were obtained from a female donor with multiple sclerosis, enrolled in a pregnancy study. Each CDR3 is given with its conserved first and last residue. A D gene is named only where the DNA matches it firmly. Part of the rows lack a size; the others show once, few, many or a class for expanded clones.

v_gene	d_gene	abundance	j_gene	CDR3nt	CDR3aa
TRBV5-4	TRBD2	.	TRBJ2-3	TGTGCCAGCAGCTTGGGGTTAGCGGGAACAGATACGCAGTATTTT	CASSLGLAGTDTQYF
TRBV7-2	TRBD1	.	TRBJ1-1	TGTGCCAGCAGGGTGACAGGGGCGCCGAACACTGAAGCTTTCTTT	CASRVTGAPNTEAFF
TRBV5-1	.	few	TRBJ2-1	TGCGCCAGCAGCTTGGCCAGAGCAGGGGACAATGAGCAGTTCTTC	CASSLARAGDNEQFF
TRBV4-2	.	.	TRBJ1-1	TGTGCCAGCAGCCAAGATCTCGCAGGGTTTGAAGCTTTCTTT	CASSQDLAGFEAFF
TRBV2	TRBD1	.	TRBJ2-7	TGTGCCAGCAGCGGCGCGACAGGGGACTACGAGCAGTACTTC	CASSGATGDYEQYF
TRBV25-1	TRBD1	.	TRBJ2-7	TGTGCCAGCAGTTCTCCACAGGGGTGGCACGAGCAGTACTTC	CASSSPQGWHEQYF
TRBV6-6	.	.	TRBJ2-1	TGTGCCAGCAGTTATATAGGCGGTGAGCAGTTCTTC	CASSYIGGEQFF
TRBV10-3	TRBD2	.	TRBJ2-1	TGTGCCATCAACCGGGGAGGCGGGGGGTCGAATGAGCAGTTCTTC	CAINRGGGGSNEQFF
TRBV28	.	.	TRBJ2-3	TGTGCCAGCAGTTTGGCAATGTCGCAGTATTTT	CASSLAMSQYF
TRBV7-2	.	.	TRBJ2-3	TGTGCCAGCAGCTCCCTCGGCCCTAGTTCTGCTACGCAGTATTTT	CASSSLGPSSATQYF
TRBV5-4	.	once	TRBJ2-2	TGTGCCAGCAGCTTTGGTACGCGGGGCACCGGGGAGCTGTTTTTT	CASSFGTRGTGELFF
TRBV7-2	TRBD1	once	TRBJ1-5	TGTGCCAGCAGCTTATACGGACAGGCGATGCAGCCCCAGCATTTT	CASSLYGQAMQPQHF
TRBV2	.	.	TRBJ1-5	TGTGCCAGCAGTCTACCTTCGGGATATCCGCCCCAGCATTTT	CASSLPSGYPPQHF
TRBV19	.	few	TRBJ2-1	TGTGCCAGTAGTGCCCTCGGGGGTTTGTACAATGAGCAGTTCTTC	CASSALGGLYNEQFF
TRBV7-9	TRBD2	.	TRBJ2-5	TGTGCCAGCAGCTTGAACTCCGCGGGGGGCCACTTC	CASSLNSAGGHF
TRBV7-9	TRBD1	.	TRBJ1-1	TGTGCCAGCAGCCTCGGGACAGGGTGGCCTGAAGCTTTCTTT	CASSLGTGWPEAFF
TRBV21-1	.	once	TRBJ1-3	TGTGCCAGCAGAGCCGAGGGCAATGTAAACACCATATATTTT	CASRAEGNVNTIYF
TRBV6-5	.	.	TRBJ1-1	TGTGCCAGCACCCCGGCGGCAGGGAATTTAGCTGAAGCTTTCTTT	CASTPAAGNLAEAFF
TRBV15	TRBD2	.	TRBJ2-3	TGTGCCACCAGCAGAGATTTGGCTAGCGGGATGACAGATACGCAGTATTTT	CATSRDLASGMTDTQYF
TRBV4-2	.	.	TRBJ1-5	TGTGCCAGCAGCCAAGATGGTAGGTCAGGGGTGAGTCAGCCCCAGCATTTT	CASSQDGRSGVSQPQHF
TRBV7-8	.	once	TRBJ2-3	TGTGCCAGCAGACAAACAGATACGCAGTATTTT	CASRQTDTQYF
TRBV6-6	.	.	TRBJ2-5	TGTGCCAGCAACCGGCCAGCCACGGGAGAGACCCAGTACTTC	CASNRPATGETQYF
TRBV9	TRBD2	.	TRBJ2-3	TGTGCCAGCAGCGTAACTGTAGCGGGGGGCACAGATACGCAGTATTTT	CASSVTVAGGTDTQYF
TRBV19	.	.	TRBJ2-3	TGTGCCAGTAGGTTCAGGGGCGAGTCAGATACGCAGTATTTT	CASRFRGESDTQYF
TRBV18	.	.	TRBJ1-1	TGTGCCAGCTCACCGGGAGCTGAAGCTTTCTTT	CASSPGAEAFF
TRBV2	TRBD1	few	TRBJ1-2	TGTGCCAGCAGCGTTGCCGGGACAGGGATCTATGGCTACACCTTC	CASSVAGTGIYGYTF
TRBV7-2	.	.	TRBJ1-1	TGTGCCAGCAGCTTTTATCGGGACACTGAAGCTTTCTTT	CASSFYRDTEAFF
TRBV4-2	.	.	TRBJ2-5	TGTGCCAGCAGCCAAGGGGGAACAGGGGGGGCCCAGTACTTC	CASSQGGTGGAQYF
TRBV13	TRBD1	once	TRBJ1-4	TGTGCCAGCAGCTATGGACAGGCTAATGAAAAACTGTTTTTT	CASSYGQANEKLFF
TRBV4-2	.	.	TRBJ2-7	TGTGCCAGCAGCCAAGACCTGAGTAAGTCCTACGAGCAGTACTTC	CASSQDLSKSYEQYF
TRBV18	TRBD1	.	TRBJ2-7	TGTGCCAGCTCACCGACCGGACAGGGTCCCTACGAGCAGTACTTC	CASSPTGQGPYEQYF
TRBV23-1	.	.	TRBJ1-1	TGCGCCAGCAGTCTCGACGACACAGGGCACGCTGAAGCTTTCTTT	CASSLDDTGHAEAFF
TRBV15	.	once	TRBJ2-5	TGTGCCACCAGCAGATCCACGGGGGAGACCCAGTACTTC	CATSRSTGETQYF
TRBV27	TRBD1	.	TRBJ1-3	TGTGCCAGCAGTTTACGGGGACAGGGGTTCTACGGAAACACCATATATTTT	CASSLRGQGFYGNTIYF
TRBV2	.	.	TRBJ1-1	TGTGCCAGCAGTGAAGGGAGGGGCCCCCGATCGGGTGAAGCTTTCTTT	CASSEGRGPRSGEAFF
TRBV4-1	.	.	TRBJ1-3	TGCGCCAGCAGCCAAGATTTCGGGGGCTCTGGAAACACCATATATTTT	CASSQDFGGSGNTIYF
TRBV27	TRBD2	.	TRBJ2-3	TGTGCCAGCAGTTTACGGGACTACCTCACAGATACGCAGTATTTT	CASSLRDYLTDTQYF
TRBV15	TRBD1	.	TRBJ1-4	TGTGCCACCAGCAGAGTATACAGGGGGTTTGAAAAACTGTTTTTT	CATSRVYRGFEKLFF
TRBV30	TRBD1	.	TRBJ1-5	TGTGCCTGGAGTGTACAGAGGACAGGGAAAAATCAGCCCCAGCATTTT	CAWSVQRTGKNQPQHF
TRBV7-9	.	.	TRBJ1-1	TGTGCCAGCAGCTTAAAGGGGCCGGTGACTGAAGCTTTCTTT	CASSLKGPVTEAFF
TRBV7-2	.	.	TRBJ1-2	TGTGCCAGCAGCCCCAACGCGGGAGGCTACACCTTC	CASSPNAGGYTF
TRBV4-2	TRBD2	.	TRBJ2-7	TGTGCCAGCAGCCAAGGGGCGGCGGGAGGAGACTACGAGCAGTACTTC	CASSQGAAGGDYEQYF
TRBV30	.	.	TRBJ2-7	TGTGCCTGGGTTAACCCCAATTACCAGGGGATCCACCGCGACGAGCAGTACTTC	CAWVNPNYQGIHRDEQYF
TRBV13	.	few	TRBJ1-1	TGTGCCAGCAGCTCAACAGGGTGGACTGAAGCTTTCTTT	CASSSTGWTEAFF
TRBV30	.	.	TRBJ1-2	TGTGCCTGGAGACTAGGGCAGAGCTATGGCTACACCTTC	CAWRLGQSYGYTF
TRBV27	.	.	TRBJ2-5	TGTGCCAGCCGACTGGGGGGTCTAACAGAGACCCAGTACTTC	CASRLGGLTETQYF
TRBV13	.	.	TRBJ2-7	TGTGCCAGCAACCTAGGGGCAGACACGGACGAGCAGTACTTC	CASNLGADTDEQYF
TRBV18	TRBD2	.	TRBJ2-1	TGTGCCAGCTCACCAGCACTAGCGGGAGGGCAAGGGGAGCAGTTCTTC	CASSPALAGGQGEQFF
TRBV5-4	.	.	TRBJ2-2	TGCGCCAGCAGCCAATTGACAGGAGGAGGACCCGGGGAGCTGTTTTTT	CASSQLTGGGPGELFF
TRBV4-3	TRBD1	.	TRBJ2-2	TGCGCCAGCAGCCAAGAGGCCGGACAGGGCGGTATCGGGGAGCTGTTTTTT	CASSQEAGQGGIGELFF
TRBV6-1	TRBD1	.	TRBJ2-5	TGTGCCAGCAGTGCTAGACAGGGGCGCGGGGAGACCCAGTACTTC	CASSARQGRGETQYF
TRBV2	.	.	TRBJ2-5	TGTGCCAGCAGCCAGAAAGAGACCCAGTACTTC	CASSQKETQYF
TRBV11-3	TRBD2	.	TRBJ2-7	TGTGCCAGCAGCTTAGGGCGGGAGCTTGACGAGCAGTACTTC	CASSLGRELDEQYF
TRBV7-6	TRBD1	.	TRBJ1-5	TGTGCCAGCAGCGTCGGGACAGCGAGCAATCAGCCCCAGCATTTT	CASSVGTASNQPQHF
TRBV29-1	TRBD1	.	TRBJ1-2	TGCAGCGTTGACTTGACAGGGGTCGGCTATGGCTACACCTTC	CSVDLTGVGYGYTF
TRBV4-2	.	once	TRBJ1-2	TGTGCCAGCAGCCAAGATAGGAACAGCCATGGCTACACCTTC	CASSQDRNSHGYTF
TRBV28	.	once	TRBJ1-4	TGTGCCGGTGGGGGGACTAATGAAAAACTGTTTTTT	CAGGGTNEKLFF